Below, 21 T cell receptor beta chains from the same sample are listed, as sequenced in a study of T cells in women clearing cervical HPV infection. Assay: immunoSEQ multiplex PCR; the TCRdb copy retains only in-frame clones and omits some. There are roughly 35,000 clones in the sample, with about 1.7% held by the top ten. Sequencing was done on a sample of blood buffy coat. The receptors were gathered from a woman between 18 and 70 years old with a cervical HPV16 infection that either progressed to CIN3+ or cleared (not recorded which).

Notes on this clone: The missing CDR3 end, 3 residues past where the read stops, is filled in from the germline J gene. V gene TRBV10-3 combines with J gene TRBJ2-1; a possible D gene is TRBD1 (5 bases). The CDR3 has 17 amino acids. Deletions cut 2 bases from V and 0 bases from J, with 14 bases between. The germline CDR1 and CDR2 sequences are ENHRY and SYGVKD. Partial CDR3 DNA: TGTGCCATCAGTGAGCCAGCCAGGGCCCTCTCCTACAATGAG. Translating it yields CAISEPARALSYNE. The CDR3, in full, reads CAISEPARALSYNEQFF.

As for this clone: The missing CDR3 end, 3 residues past where the read stops, is filled in from the germline J gene. The chain is built from TRBV7-2 and TRBJ1-4; D not resolved. This CDR3 spans 14 amino acids. Germline V gene sequence: CDR1 SGHTA, CDR2 FQGNSA. V dropped 1 base and J dropped 6 bases, with 9 bases sitting between them. CDR3 residues: CASSLVGGYEKLFF. The sequenced CDR3 bases are TGTGCCAGCAGCTTAGTAGGAGGGTATGAAAAA.

About this clone: Sequencing ends 3 residues short of the CDR3 end; the germline J gene provides the rest. V and J are TRBV6-7 and TRBJ1-2; TRBD1 might be the D (6 bases). Being an ORF, TRBV6-7 has a function that is uncertain. This CDR3 comprises 16 residues. Trimming stripped 2 bases from V and 4 bases from J, with 17 bases between. The covered CDR3 bases are TGTGCCAGCAGTTACGAAGGGGGGGGCCCTCTCTATGGC. Translated: CASSYEGGGPLYG. The entire CDR3 protein reads CASSYEGGGPLYGYTF.

About this clone: The sequence runs out 3 residues before the end of the CDR3; the remainder is reconstructed from the germline J gene. The J gene is TRBJ2-5, the V gene TRBV11-3; 10 bases line up with TRBD2. Per the germline V gene, CDR1 is SGHNT and CDR2 is YENEEA. This CDR3 spans 14 amino acids. The V and J ends lost 5 bases and 2 bases, in that order; junction bases with no gene match: 2. This CDR3 reads CASSTAGGQETQYF. The sequenced CDR3 bases are TGTGCCAGCAGCACAGCGGGGGGGCAAGAGACC.

CDR3 amino acids: CAWSGGGLQTQYF. The sequenced CDR3 bases are TGTGCCTGGAGTGGAGGGGGTTTACAGACG. The chain employs TRBV30 and TRBJ2-3; a possible D gene is TRBD1 (6 bases). Read data end 3 residues before the CDR3 end; the end is taken from the germline J gene. The CDR3 loop spans 13 amino acids. CDR1 is GTSNPN and CDR2 is SVGIG in the germline V gene (reference sequence).

With regard to this clone: The CDR3 end is not reached by the read, which stops 3 residues before it; the germline J gene fills it in. The J gene is TRBJ2-2, the V gene TRBV7-9, with TRBD1 as a possible D gene (5 bases). Germline V gene lookup returns CDR1 SEHNR and CDR2 FQNEAQ (reference sequence). The CDR3 spans 14 residues. CDR3 amino acids: CASSLTSGANVLFF. The covered CDR3 bases are TGTGCCAGCAGCCTGACCTCTGGGGCCAACGTG.

The CDR3 DNA, read in part, is TGTGCCAGCAGCTGGGGGGTAGATACG. It codes for CASSWGVDT. The entire CDR3 protein is CASSWGVDTQYF. The J gene is TRBJ2-3, the V gene TRBV5-6; D perhaps matches TRBD2 (6 bases). The missing CDR3 end, 3 residues past where the read stops, is filled in from the germline J gene. The CDR3 loop spans 12 amino acids. Germline CDR1 and CDR2: SGHDT and YYEEEE. The V end lost 3 bases, the J end lost 5 bases, and 7 bases lay between the germline ends.

This clone is identified as medium-sized from frequency. Read sequence stops 3 residues before the CDR3 end, and the germline J gene provides the missing end. The V gene is TRBV6-2 or TRBV6-3, the J gene TRBJ2-3; 7 positions agree with TRBD2. In germline, CDR1 is MNHEY, CDR2 SVGEGT. CDR3 size: 13 residues. V gave up 6 bases and J gave up 5 bases; unmatched junction bases: 5. The CDR3 sequence is CASRPTSVDTQYF. Incomplete CDR3 DNA: TGTGCCAGCAGGCCTACTAGCGTAGATACG.

On this clone itself: The read comes to an end 3 residues before the CDR3 does, leaving the germline J gene to fill in the end. This chain connects TRBV4-1 to TRBJ2-7; D possibly matches TRBD1 or TRBD2 (5 bases each). Germline values: CDR1 MGHRA, CDR2 YSYEKL. This CDR3 spans 14 amino acids. V was trimmed by 4 bases and J by 3 bases, leaving 13 bases between them. CDR3 DNA, as far as it was read: TGCGCCAGCAGCCCGCAGGGAGAAAGCTACGAG. Amino acid sequence: CASSPQGESYE. The full CDR3 protein reads CASSPQGESYEQYF.

As concerns this clone: With the read ending 3 residues before the CDR3 end, the germline J gene is used to fill in that end. This rearrangement joins TRBV7-9 to TRBJ2-5; D unresolved. Per germline, CDR1 SEHNR and CDR2 FQNEAQ (reference sequence). The CDR3 is made up of 14 amino acids. Trimming left V 5 bases short and J 1 base short, with 11 bases between. CDR3 sequence reads: CASSPWAGQETQYF. The CDR3 bases that were read are TGTGCCAGCAGCCCCTGGGCAGGCCAAGAGACC.

CDR3 loop: CAWSVGGTEAFF. The sequenced CDR3 bases are TGTGCCTGGAGTGTCGGGGGGACTGAA. The rearrangement uses TRBV30 and TRBJ1-1, with D perhaps TRBD1 (5 bases). The read comes to an end 3 residues before the CDR3 does, leaving the germline J gene to fill in the end. Germline V CDR1 and CDR2: GTSNPN, SVGIG (reference sequence). Trimming shortened V by 0 bases and J by 5 bases, and 7 bases separated the two germline ends. The CDR3 is 12 amino acids.

Points on this clone: A read error may account for a junction end that differs from germline. The CDR3 extends 3 residues past the end of the read, so its final part is completed from the germline J gene. In the same sample, other DNA sequences code for this CDR3. J is TRBJ1-3 and V is TRBV5-1; D is uncertain. The CDR3 totals 15 residues. Germline V gives CDR1 SGHRS, CDR2 YFSETQ. This chain's CDR3 is CASSLVEGSGNTIYF. Partial CDR3 DNA: TGCGCCAGCAGCTTGGTGGAGGGCTCTGGAAACACT.

In regard to this clone: The read finishes 3 residues shy of the CDR3 end, and the germline J gene is used to complete it. V is TRBV5-1 and J is TRBJ2-5, with D hard to call. The V end was cut by 4 bases, the J end by 1 base, with 17 bases between. CDR3 length: 16 residues. CDR1 is SGHRS and CDR2 is YFSETQ in the germline V gene. Here the CDR3 reads CASSLGEVYFQETQYF. The sequenced CDR3 bases are TGCGCCAGCAGCCTAGGAGAGGTCTACTTCCAAGAGACC.

To note about this clone: The missing CDR3 end, 3 residues past where the read stops, is filled in from the germline J gene. This chain joins TRBV18 and TRBJ2-2, with 7 bases identical to TRBD2. The CDR3 length is 13 residues. The germline V gene has CDR1 KGHSH and CDR2 LQKENI. CDR3 amino acids: CASSGGGNSPLFF. The covered CDR3 bases are TGTGCCAGTTCCGGCGGGGGTAATTCACCG.

A note on this clone: The read is 3 residues too short to cover the CDR3 end, so that end is filled in from the germline J gene. The V call is TRBV29-1, the J call TRBJ2-3; possibly TRBD2 for D (5 bases). Trimming took off 2 bases at V and 0 bases at J, with 12 bases between the two ends. CDR1 and CDR2 (germline): SQVTM, ANQGSEA. This CDR3 region has 15 residues. CDR3 DNA, as far as it was read: TGCAGCGTTGAAACGGGGAGCACTAGCACAGATACG. Protein sequence: CSVETGSTSTDT. The full CDR3 sequence reads CSVETGSTSTDTQYF.

The chain's CDR3 is CASRSLQGGSNTEAFF. The part of the CDR3 DNA that was read is TGTGCCAGCAGATCACTTCAAGGGGGCAGTAACACTGAA. This chain uses TRBV28 with TRBJ1-1; 7 bases align to TRBD1. The observed sequence ends 3 residues before the CDR3 terminus, with the missing tail filled in from the germline J gene. The CDR3 runs to 16 residues. Germline assignment: CDR1 MDHEN and CDR2 SYDVKM. J lost 2 bases, V lost 6 bases, and 12 bases had no gene match.

The CDR3 loop is CASSTSYTFQGKLFF. CDR3 DNA (partial): TGTGCCAGCTCAACCAGTTACACCTTCCAAGGAAAA. The chain carries TRBV18 and TRBJ1-4; unclear D gene. The read ends 3 residues before the CDR3 terminus; that terminus is restored from the germline J gene. Germline V gene sequence: CDR1 KGHSH, CDR2 LQKENI. The V and J ends lost 5 bases and 10 bases respectively, with 20 bases between them. CDR3 length: 15 residues.

In regard to this clone: The read gets to within 3 residues of the CDR3 end, and the germline J gene fills in the rest. The chain joins TRBV18 to TRBJ1-1; D gene ambiguous. Germline CDR1 KGHSH, CDR2 LQKENI. The CDR3 has 15 residues. CDR3 DNA, as far as it was read: TGTGCCAGCTCACCACCGGCTAGCGGGGTTTACGAA. Translation gives CASSPPASGVYE. The full CDR3 sequence reads CASSPPASGVYEAFF.

The DNA read from the CDR3 is TGCGCCAGCAGCTTGGCAAGGGGCGAAAGCTCCTACAATGAG. As protein: CASSLARGESSYNE. The whole CDR3 is CASSLARGESSYNEQFF. This chain links TRBV5-1 with TRBJ2-1; D might be TRBD1 (5 bases). The CDR3 extends 3 residues past the end of the read, so its final part is completed from the germline J gene. The CDR3 is 17 residues long. V was clipped by 0 bases and J by 0 bases, with 13 bases between them. Per germline, CDR1 SGHRS and CDR2 YFSETQ.

Concerning this clone itself: The sequenced fragment ends 3 residues before the CDR3 boundary, so the rest is inferred from the germline J gene. J is TRBJ1-2 and V is TRBV7-9; no firm D call. Germline V gene sequence: CDR1 SEHNR, CDR2 FQNEAQ (reference sequence). The CDR3 has 11 amino acids. CDR3 bases read: TGTGCCAGCAGCACCTCCTACGAC. It codes for CASSTSYD. The whole CDR3 reads CASSTSYDYTF.

CDR3 region: CASSIEVGLAGTDTYTF. Incomplete CDR3 DNA: TGTGCCAGTAGTATAGAAGTTGGTCTAGCGGGCACAGATACC. The chain carries TRBV19 and TRBJ1-2; no firm D call. With the read ending 3 residues before the CDR3 end, the germline J gene is used to fill in that end. The germline V gene has CDR1 LNHDA and CDR2 SQIVND (reference sequence). The CDR3 has 17 residues.